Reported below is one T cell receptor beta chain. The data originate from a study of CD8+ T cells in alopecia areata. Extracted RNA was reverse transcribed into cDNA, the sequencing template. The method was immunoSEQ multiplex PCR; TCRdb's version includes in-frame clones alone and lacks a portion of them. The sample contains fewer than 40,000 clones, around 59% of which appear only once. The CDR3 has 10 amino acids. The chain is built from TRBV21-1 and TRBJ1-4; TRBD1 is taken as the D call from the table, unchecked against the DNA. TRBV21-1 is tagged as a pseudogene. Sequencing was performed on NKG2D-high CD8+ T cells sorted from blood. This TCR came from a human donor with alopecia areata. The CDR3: CASSPGKLFF. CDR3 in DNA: TGTGCCAGCAGCCCAGGAAAACTGTTTTTT.